The clone carrying this T cell receptor beta chain was seen only a few times. Its antigen is unknown. TCRdb fed the 5' RACE reads into MiXCR, producing one record per CDR3 protein. The sample shows about 840,000 distinct CDR3 sequences, approximately 10% of them seen only once. This CDR3 has 14 residues. Trimming removed 4 bases at V and 3 bases at J, with 15 bases between. The V gene's germline CDR1 is SQVTM and CDR2 ANQGSEA. These data are taken from a study of CD8 T cells in ankylosing spondylitis. General study results and limits: Seemingly distinctive of ankylosing spondylitis blood was a TCR beta motif formed by eight highly homologous variants.

V gene TRBV29-1 combines with J gene TRBJ1-1, with TRBD1 as a possible D gene (5 bases). The sequence derives from a male donor with ankylosing spondylitis. The sequenced material came from blood, either unsorted or a sorted T cell fraction (not recorded which). This chain's CDR3 is CSVGRGTMDTEAFF. In DNA, the CDR3 is TGCAGCGTTGGGCGGGGGACGATGGACACTGAAGCTTTCTTT.